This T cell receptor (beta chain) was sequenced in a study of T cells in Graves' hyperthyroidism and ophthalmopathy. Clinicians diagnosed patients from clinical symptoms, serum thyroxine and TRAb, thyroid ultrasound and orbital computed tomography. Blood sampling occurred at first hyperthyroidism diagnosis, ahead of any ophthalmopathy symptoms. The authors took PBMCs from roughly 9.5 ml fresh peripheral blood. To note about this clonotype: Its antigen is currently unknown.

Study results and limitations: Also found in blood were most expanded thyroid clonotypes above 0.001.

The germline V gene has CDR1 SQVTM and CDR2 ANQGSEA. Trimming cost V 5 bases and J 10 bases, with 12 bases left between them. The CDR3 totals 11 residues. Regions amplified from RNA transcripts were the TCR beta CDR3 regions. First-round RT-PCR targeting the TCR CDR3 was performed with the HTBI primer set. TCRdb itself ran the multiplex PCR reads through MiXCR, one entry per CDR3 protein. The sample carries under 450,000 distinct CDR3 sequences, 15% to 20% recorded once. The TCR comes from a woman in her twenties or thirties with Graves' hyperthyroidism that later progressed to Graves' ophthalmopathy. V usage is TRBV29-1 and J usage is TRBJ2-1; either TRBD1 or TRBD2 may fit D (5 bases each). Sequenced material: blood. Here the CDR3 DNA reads TGCAGCGTTAGCCAGGGCGGGGAGCAGTTCTTC. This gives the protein CSVSQGGEQFF.